This T cell receptor beta chain came from a study of T cell repertoires in cytomegalovirus infection. Study in general: It can be stated that public TCR beta signatures indicated CMV infection as well as a matching HLA type. Broader study findings: HLA-C-restricted CMV clonotypes gave the most frequent clonotype in two of eight donors. Summed frequency of shared TCR beta families picked out CMV carriers who also had the relevant HLA.

This clonotype was recorded many times. Its antigen is currently unknown. The V end lost 0 bases, the J end lost 5 bases, and 6 bases lay between the germline ends. Germline CDR1 reads DFQATT; CDR2 reads SNEGSKA (reference sequence). This CDR3 has 12 amino acids. MiXCR, applied by TCRdb to the reads, yields one record per CDR3 protein. The sample has around 440,000 distinct CDR3 sequences; approximately 11% are singletons. Sequences were obtained from PBMCs. The origin of this receptor is a human donor in good health (CMV status not recorded). Some clones in this sample may be carry-over from other donors' samples. The V gene is TRBV20-1, the J gene TRBJ2-3, with D uncertain. In nucleotides, the CDR3 is TGCAGTGCTAGAGATGGTGAAGATACGCAGTATTTT. Residues: CSARDGEDTQYF.